This TCR beta chain is from a study of T cell changes during pregnancy in multiple sclerosis. Here immunoSEQ multiplex PCR was the method, and the copy in TCRdb shows in-frame clones only, minus some. The table has about 41,000 clones, roughly nine tenths seen once; the top ten hold 0.55% to 0.7%. The germline V gene has CDR1 LNHDA and CDR2 SQIVND (reference sequence). This CDR3 is built from 15 residues. V shed 6 bases and J shed 4 bases, with 18 bases lying between them. The chain couples TRBV19 to TRBJ1-1; tentative D call: TRBD1 (6 bases). The sequencing used CD4+ T cells from peripheral blood mononuclear cells, collected in the first trimester of pregnancy. This TCR came from a female donor with multiple sclerosis, enrolled in a pregnancy study. The CDR3 sequence is CASRRQDKLGTEAFF. The CDR3 region has the DNA TGTGCCAGTAGACGACAGGACAAGCTCGGCACTGAAGCTTTCTTT.